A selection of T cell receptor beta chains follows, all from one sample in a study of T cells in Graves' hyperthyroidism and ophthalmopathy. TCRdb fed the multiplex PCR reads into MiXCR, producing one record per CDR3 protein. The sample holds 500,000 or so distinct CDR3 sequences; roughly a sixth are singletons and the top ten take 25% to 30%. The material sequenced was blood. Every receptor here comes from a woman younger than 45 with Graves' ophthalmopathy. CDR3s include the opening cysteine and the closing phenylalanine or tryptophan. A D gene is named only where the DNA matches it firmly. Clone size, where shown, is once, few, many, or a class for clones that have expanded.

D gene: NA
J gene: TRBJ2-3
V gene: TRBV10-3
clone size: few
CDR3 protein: CASWDLLLGTLTDTQYF
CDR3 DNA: TGTGCCAGTTGGGACCTCCTACTCGGGACTCTCACAGATACGCAGTATTTT

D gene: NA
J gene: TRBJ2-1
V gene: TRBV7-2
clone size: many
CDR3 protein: CASSLSGNHNEQFF
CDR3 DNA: TGTGCCAGCAGCCTTAGCGGCAACCACAATGAGCAGTTCTTC

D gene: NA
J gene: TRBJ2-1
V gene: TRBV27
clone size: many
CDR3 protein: CASSFGTNEQFF
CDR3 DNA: TGTGCCAGCAGTTTTGGGACTAATGAGCAGTTCTTC

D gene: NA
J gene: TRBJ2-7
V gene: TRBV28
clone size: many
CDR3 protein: CASSPLGLGPYSYEQYF
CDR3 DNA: TGTGCCAGCAGTCCCCTCGGGTTAGGGCCCTATTCCTACGAGCAGTACTTC

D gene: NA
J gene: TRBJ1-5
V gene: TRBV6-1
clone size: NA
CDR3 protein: CASSYRSTGFTSNQPQHF
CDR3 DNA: TGTGCCAGCAGCTACAGGTCGACAGGATTTACTAGCAATCAGCCCCAGCATTTT

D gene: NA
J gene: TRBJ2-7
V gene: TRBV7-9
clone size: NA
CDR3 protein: CASSLVRQFMGEQYF
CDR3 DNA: TGTGCCAGCAGCTTAGTTCGGCAGTTTATGGGGGAGCAGTACTTC

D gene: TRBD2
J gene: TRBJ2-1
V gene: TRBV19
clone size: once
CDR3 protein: CASTPFSGDGYNEQFF
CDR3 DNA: TGTGCCAGTACCCCCTTTAGCGGGGATGGATACAATGAGCAGTTCTTC

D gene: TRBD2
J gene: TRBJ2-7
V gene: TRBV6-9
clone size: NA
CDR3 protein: CASSYPGTSGIRQYF
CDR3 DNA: TGTGCCAGCAGTTACCCCGGGACTAGCGGGATCCGGCAGTACTTC

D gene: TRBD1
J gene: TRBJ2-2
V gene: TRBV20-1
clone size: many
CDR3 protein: CSAPTGTGTGELFF
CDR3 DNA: TGCAGTGCCCCTACCGGGACAGGGACCGGGGAGCTGTTTTTT

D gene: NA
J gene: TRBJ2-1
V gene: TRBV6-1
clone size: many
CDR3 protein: CASSDRSGAYNEQFF
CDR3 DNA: TGTGCCAGCAGTGACAGGTCCGGGGCCTACAATGAGCAGTTCTTC

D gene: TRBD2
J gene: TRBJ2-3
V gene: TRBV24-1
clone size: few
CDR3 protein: CATSDPSSKLAGVADTQYF
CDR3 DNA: TGTGCCACCAGTGACCCTTCCAGTAAACTAGCGGGAGTGGCAGATACGCAGTATTTT

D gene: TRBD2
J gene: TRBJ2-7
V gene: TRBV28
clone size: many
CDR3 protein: CASSSLAGGNSYEQYF
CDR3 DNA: TGTGCCAGCAGTTCCCTAGCGGGAGGTAACTCCTACGAGCAGTACTTC

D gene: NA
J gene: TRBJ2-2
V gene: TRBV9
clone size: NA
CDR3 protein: CASSVGGGPIPGELFF
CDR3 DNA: TGTGCCAGCAGCGTTGGGGGAGGACCTATACCCGGGGAGCTGTTTTTT

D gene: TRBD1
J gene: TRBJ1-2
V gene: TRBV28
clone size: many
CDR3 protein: CASSFGQGRGYTF
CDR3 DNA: TGTGCCAGCAGTTTCGGACAGGGACGTGGCTACACCTTC

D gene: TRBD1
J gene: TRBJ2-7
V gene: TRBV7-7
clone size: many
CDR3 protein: CASSPGTGGFYEQYF
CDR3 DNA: TGTGCTAGCAGCCCCGGGACAGGGGGCTTCTACGAGCAGTACTTC

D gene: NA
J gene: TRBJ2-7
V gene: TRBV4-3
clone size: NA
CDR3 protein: CASSQSLAFSYEQYF
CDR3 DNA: TGCGCCAGCAGCCAATCTCTAGCGTTCTCCTACGAGCAGTACTTC

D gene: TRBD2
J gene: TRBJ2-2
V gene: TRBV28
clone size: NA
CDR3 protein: CASTRAGGRELFF
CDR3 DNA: TGTGCCAGCACTCGAGCGGGGGGTCGGGAGCTGTTTTTT

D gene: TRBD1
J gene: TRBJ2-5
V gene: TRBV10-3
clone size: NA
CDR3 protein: CAINRQGPLETQYF
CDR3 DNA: TGTGCCATCAACAGACAGGGGCCCTTAGAGACCCAGTACTTC

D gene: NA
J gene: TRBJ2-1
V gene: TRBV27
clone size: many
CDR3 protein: CASSFRLRLFINEQFF
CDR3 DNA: TGTGCCAGCAGTTTCCGTTTGAGACTGTTTATTAATGAGCAGTTCTTC

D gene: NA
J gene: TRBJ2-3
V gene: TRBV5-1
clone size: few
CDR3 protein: CASSLSHAGTDTQYF
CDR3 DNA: TGCGCCAGCAGCTTGAGCCACGCCGGCACAGATACGCAGTATTTT

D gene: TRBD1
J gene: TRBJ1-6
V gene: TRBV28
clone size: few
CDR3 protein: CASSPPTGVTSPLHF
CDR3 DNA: TGTGCCAGCAGTCCGCCGACAGGGGTAACTTCACCCCTCCACTTT

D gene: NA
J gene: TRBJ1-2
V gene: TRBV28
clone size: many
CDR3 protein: CATGRGYTF
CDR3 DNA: TGTGCCACAGGGAGGGGCTACACCTTC

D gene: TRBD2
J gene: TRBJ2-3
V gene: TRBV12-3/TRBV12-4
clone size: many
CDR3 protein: CASSPYGAPGTSGRAPDTQYF
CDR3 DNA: TGTGCCAGCAGTCCTTATGGCGCCCCCGGGACTAGCGGGAGGGCTCCAGATACGCAGTATTTT